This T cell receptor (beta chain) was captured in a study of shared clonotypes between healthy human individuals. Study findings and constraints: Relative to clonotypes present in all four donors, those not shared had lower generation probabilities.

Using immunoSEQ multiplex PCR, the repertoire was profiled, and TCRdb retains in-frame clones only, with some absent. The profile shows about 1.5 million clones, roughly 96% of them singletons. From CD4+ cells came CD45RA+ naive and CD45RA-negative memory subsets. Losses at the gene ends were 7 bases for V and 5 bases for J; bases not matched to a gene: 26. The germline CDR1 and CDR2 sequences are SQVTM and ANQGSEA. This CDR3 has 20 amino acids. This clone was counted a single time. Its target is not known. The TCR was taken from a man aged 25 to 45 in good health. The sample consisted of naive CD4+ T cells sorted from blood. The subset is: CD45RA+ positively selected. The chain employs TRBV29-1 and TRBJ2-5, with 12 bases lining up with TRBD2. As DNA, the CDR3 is TGCAGCGCCGCCGTGTTTCGGCGTTCTAGCGGGAGGGCCCGGGGGGAGACCCAGTACTTC. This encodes CSAAVFRRSSGRARGETQYF.